These 10 T cell receptor beta chains came from one sample sequenced in a study of blood T cell repertoires in COVID-19. The data were produced by immunoSEQ multiplex PCR, yet TCRdb's version contains in-frame clones alone and is incomplete. This sample carries roughly 110,000 clones, around nine tenths of them seen once, and the ten largest clones take approximately 4%. The sample comprised peripheral blood. These TCRs come from a man between 40 and 49 years old with acute or convalescent COVID-19.

The chain uses TRBV19 and TRBJ1-6; no definite D call. The V end lost 5 bases, the J end lost 3 bases, and 17 bases lay between the germline ends. CDR3 length equals 17 residues. The V gene's germline CDR1 is LNHDA and CDR2 SQIVND (reference sequence). Written as DNA, the CDR3 is TGTGCCAGTAGTCCTCATACCCTTCAGGACTATAATTCACCCCTCCACTTT. It translates to CASSPHTLQDYNSPLHF.

This chain joins TRBV9 and TRBJ2-1, with a tentative D call TRBD1 (5 bases). This CDR3 comprises 14 residues. V was pared by 0 bases and J by 8 bases, with 12 bases between. Germline assignment: CDR1 SGDLS and CDR2 YYNGEE. In DNA form, the CDR3 reads TGTGCCAGCAGCGTAGGTGCAGCCAGGGATGAGCAGTTCTTC. Its protein product is CASSVGAARDEQFF.

This clone was found once. The chain couples TRBV5-1 to TRBJ1-1; the match to TRBD1 covers 12 bases. The V segment lost 9 bases and the J segment 4 bases; nucleotides outside the gene matches: 7. There are 14 residues in the CDR3. In germline, CDR1 is SGHRS, CDR2 YFSETQ. This CDR3 is CATGTGGTSTEAFF. Here the CDR3 DNA reads TGCGCCACCGGGACAGGGGGCACATCCACTGAAGCTTTCTTT.

The chain has TRBV19 and TRBJ1-5; D uncertain. Between the trimmed V and J ends, which lost 0 bases and 3 bases, there was a span of 6 bases. The CDR3 has 14 amino acids. Germline V gene lookup returns CDR1 LNHDA and CDR2 SQIVND (reference sequence). As DNA, the CDR3 is TGTGCCAGTAGTATAGATGGGCTCAATCAGCCCCAGCATTTT. Translated, it gives CASSIDGLNQPQHF.

This chain connects TRBV6-1 to TRBJ1-1, with D unclear. Trimming stripped 0 bases from V and 4 bases from J, with 12 bases between. Germline V gene data show CDR1 as MNHNS and CDR2 as SASEGT. The CDR3 contains 15 residues. The CDR3 nucleotides are TGTGCCAGCAGTGAAGCGTGGGGAGGGTTCACTGAAGCTTTCTTT. Its translation is CASSEAWGGFTEAFF.

The chain recombines TRBV7-2 with TRBJ2-7, with 9 bases matching TRBD1. Trimming took 3 bases from V and 6 from J; bases not matched to a gene: 3. The CDR3 runs to 13 residues. In germline, CDR1 is SGHTA, CDR2 FQGNSA. CDR3 loop: CASSFVDRGEQYF. The CDR3 nucleotides read TGTGCCAGCAGCTTCGTGGACAGGGGCGAGCAGTACTTC. The variable domain in full, completed from reference TRBV7-2 and TRBJ2-7, reads GAGVSQSPSNKVTEKGKDVELRCDPISGHTALYWYRQSLGQGLEFLIYFQGNSAPDKSGLPSDRFSAERTGGSVSTLTIQRTQQEDSAVYLCASSFVDRGEQYFGPGTRLTVT.

The chain couples TRBV27 to TRBJ1-1; D might be TRBD1 (6 bases). The CDR3 totals 15 residues. Germline loops: CDR1 MNHEY, CDR2 SMNVEV (reference sequence). V was shortened by 1 base and J by 7 bases, with 16 bases between the two germline ends. The CDR3 nucleotides read TGTGCCAGCAGTTTATTAGGGGGGGGGATCAGTGAAGCTTTCTTT. Amino acids: CASSLLGGGISEAFF.

Turning to this clone: Other DNA sequences in this specimen translate into the identical CDR3. This sequence joins TRBV5-4 and TRBJ1-2; no definite D call. The CDR3 sequence is 13 residues long. The germline V gene has CDR1 SGHNT and CDR2 YYREEE (reference sequence). Trimming stripped 0 bases from V and 7 bases from J, with 10 bases between. The CDR3 loop is CASSLERAGGYTF. As DNA, the CDR3 is TGTGCCAGCAGCTTGGAAAGGGCGGGTGGCTACACCTTC. The full variable domain, rest sourced from reference TRBV5-4 and TRBJ1-2, is ETGVTQSPTHLIKTRGQQVTLRCSSQSGHNTVSWYQQALGQGPQFIFQYYREEENGRGNFPPRFSGLQFPNYSSELNVNALELDDSALYLCASSLERAGGYTFGSGTRLTVV.

The gene calls are TRBV30 and TRBJ1-1; D not resolved. The CDR3 has 13 residues. V shed 3 bases and J shed 1 base, with 9 bases lying between them. Germline V gene data show CDR1 as GTSNPN and CDR2 as SVGIG (reference sequence). CDR3 sequence (DNA): TGTGCCTGGAGGGACCGGGAGAACACTGAAGCTTTCTTT. Protein sequence: CAWRDRENTEAFF.

The table lists this clone with a few counts. V gene TRBV12-3 or TRBV12-4 combines with J gene TRBJ1-1; D ambiguous. CDR3 length: 12 residues. The V gene lost 6 bases and the J gene lost 5 bases, with 10 bases spanning the gap. In DNA, the CDR3 is TGTGCCAGCAGCCGCGGGCCGACTGAAGCTTTCTTT. As protein: CASSRGPTEAFF.